This T cell receptor (beta chain) was captured in a study of cytomegalovirus exposure and HLA in healthy donors. This clone was found once. The PCR was carried out with 60 Vbeta primers and 13 Jbeta primers. Measured with immunoSEQ multiplex PCR; TCRdb has only the in-frame clones, and not every one. The sample includes around 100,000 clones, approximately 70% of them seen just once. The origin of this receptor is a man aged 30-40 years in good health and CMV-seropositive. Material for sequencing was PBMCs.

The CDR3: CASSLTGGMTEAFF. CDR3 sequence (DNA): TGCGCCAGCAGCTTGACAGGGGGAATGACTGAAGCTTTCTTT. The V call is TRBV5-1, the J call TRBJ1-1; 8 bases map to TRBD1. Per germline, CDR1 SGHRS and CDR2 YFSETQ. The CDR3 extends over 14 amino acids. Losses at the gene ends were 1 base for V and 5 bases for J; bases not matched to a gene: 4.